This T cell receptor (beta chain) comes out of a study of beta chain features in type 1 diabetes. Every isolated RNA sample was fully reverse transcribed, so sequencing captured expressed TCRB transcripts. Repertoires were generated with immunoSEQ multiplex PCR, while TCRdb's copy carries only in-frame clones and drops some. The repertoire holds around 250,000 clones, with approximately 14% as singletons. Comment on this clone: Its antigen is still unknown.

Regarding the study as a whole: TCRB CDR3s were moderately but significantly shorter in Type 1 diabetes patients in all four CD4+ subsets. Comparison showed that naive, central memory and Treg TCRB repertoires appeared more similar among patients than among healthy donors.

The sequenced sample was naive CD4+ T cells from blood. The receptor's source is a man aged 30-40 years with type 1 diabetes.

CDR3 in amino acids: CASSWGGSTDTQYF. DNA for the CDR3: TGTGCCAGCTCCTGGGGGGGAAGCACAGATACGCAGTATTTT. This sequence joins TRBV7-9 and TRBJ2-3, with TRBD2 identical over 7 bases. CDR1 and CDR2 (germline): SEHNR, FQNEAQ (reference sequence). The CDR3 has 14 amino acids. V lost 8 bases and J lost 0; bases outside the gene matches: 5.